This TCR beta chain was recovered during a study of blood T cell repertoires in COVID-19. Clones were sequenced by immunoSEQ multiplex PCR, and TCRdb holds only the in-frame ones, with some missing. The profile shows about 160,000 clones, 70% to 90% of them singletons. V lost 5 bases, J lost 1 base, and 11 bases lay in between. This CDR3 comprises 14 residues. Looked up from germline, CDR1 is LNHDA and CDR2 is SQIVND (reference sequence). Participant ages covered about 18 to 90 years across about two dozen US areas. In Cohort 3, a recovered donor had either two negative PCRs, clearance, or symptom resolution.

The receptor's source is a woman in her fifties or sixties who had recovered from COVID-19. The specimen sequenced was PBMCs or T cells enriched from blood (not recorded which). V is TRBV19 and J is TRBJ1-1, with D maybe TRBD1 (5 bases). For the CDR3, the DNA is TGTGCCAGTAGTCCCCAAGACAGGAACACTGAAGCTTTCTTT. Residues: CASSPQDRNTEAFF.